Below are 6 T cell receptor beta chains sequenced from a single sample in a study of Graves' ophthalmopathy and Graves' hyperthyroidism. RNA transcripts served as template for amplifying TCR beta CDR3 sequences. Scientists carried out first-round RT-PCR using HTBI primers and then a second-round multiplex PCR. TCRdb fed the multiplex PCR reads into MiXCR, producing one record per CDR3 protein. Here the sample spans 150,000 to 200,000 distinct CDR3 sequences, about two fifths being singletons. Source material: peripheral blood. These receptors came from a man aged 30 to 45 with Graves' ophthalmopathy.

CDR3 nucleotide sequence: TGTGCCAGCACTCCTCACTTCAGGGGGCTGTATGAAGCTTTCTTT. It specifies CASTPHFRGLYEAFF. The chain is built from TRBV28 and TRBJ1-1; 8 bases fit TRBD1. This CDR3 comprises 15 residues. Germline V gives CDR1 MDHEN, CDR2 SYDVKM. V was pared by 7 bases and J by 7 bases, with 14 bases of the junction left unmatched.

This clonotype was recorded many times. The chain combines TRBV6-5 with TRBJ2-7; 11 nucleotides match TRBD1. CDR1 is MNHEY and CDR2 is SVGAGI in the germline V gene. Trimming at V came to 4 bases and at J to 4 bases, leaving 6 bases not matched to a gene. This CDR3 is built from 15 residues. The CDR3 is CASSSGQGADYEQYF. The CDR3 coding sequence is TGTGCCAGCAGTTCAGGACAGGGGGCTGATTACGAGCAGTACTTC.

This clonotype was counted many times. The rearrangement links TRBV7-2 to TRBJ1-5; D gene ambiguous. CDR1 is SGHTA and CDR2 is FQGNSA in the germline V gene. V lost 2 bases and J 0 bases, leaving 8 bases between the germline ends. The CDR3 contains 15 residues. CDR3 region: CASSLSFFSNQPQHF. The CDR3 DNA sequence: TGTGCCAGCAGCTTATCCTTTTTTAGCAATCAGCCCCAGCATTTT.

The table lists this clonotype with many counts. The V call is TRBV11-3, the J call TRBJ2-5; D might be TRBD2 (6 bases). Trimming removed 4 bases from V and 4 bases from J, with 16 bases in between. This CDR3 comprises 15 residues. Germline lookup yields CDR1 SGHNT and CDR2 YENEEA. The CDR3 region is CASSYGREWGETQYF. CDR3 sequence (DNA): TGTGCCAGCAGCTATGGGCGGGAATGGGGAGAGACCCAGTACTTC.

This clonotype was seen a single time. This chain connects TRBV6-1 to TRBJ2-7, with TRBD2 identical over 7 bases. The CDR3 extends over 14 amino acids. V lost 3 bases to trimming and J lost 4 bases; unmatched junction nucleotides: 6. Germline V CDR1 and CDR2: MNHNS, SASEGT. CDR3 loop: CASSDFGRGYEQYF. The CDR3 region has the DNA TGTGCCAGCAGTGACTTTGGGAGGGGATACGAGCAGTACTTC.

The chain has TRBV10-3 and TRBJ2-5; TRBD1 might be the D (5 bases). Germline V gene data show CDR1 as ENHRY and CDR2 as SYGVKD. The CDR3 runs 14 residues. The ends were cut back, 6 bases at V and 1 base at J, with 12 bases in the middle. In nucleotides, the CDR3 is TGTGCCATCAGCCAAGACAGAATCCAAGAGACCCAGTACTTC. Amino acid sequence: CAISQDRIQETQYF.